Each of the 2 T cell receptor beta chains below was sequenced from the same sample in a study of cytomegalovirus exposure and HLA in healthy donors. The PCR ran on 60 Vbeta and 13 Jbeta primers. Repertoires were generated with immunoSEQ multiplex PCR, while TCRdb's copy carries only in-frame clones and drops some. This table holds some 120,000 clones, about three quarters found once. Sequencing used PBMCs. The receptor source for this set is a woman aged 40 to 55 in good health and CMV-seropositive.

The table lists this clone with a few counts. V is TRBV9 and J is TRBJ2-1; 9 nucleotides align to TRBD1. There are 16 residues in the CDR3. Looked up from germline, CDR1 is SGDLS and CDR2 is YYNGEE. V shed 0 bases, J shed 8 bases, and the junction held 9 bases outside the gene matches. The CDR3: CASSVDVGQGNDEQFF. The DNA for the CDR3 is TGTGCCAGCAGCGTAGATGTAGGACAGGGGAACGATGAGCAGTTCTTC.

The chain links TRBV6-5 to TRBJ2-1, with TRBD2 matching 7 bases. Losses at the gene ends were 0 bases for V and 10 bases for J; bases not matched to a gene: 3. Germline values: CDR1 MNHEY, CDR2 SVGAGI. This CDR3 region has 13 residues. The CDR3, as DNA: TGTGCCAGCAGTTACTCGCGGGGGTGGGAGCAGTTCTTC. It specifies CASSYSRGWEQFF.